The source of this T cell receptor beta chain is a study of blood T cell repertoires in COVID-19. Study details: Some COVID-19 samples were acute and others convalescent; all came from the United States, Italy and Spain. Sample material is recorded as cDNA or gDNA derived from T cells, B-cell-depleted T cells, or PBMCs.

Per the authors' pipeline: Estimates of nucleated cell counts were drawn from the amplification of reference gene primers. Repertoires were generated with immunoSEQ multiplex PCR, while TCRdb's copy carries only in-frame clones and drops some. D and trimming were read from the DNA, whereas the V and J calls and clone size are those reported in that table. Among tens of thousands of clones listed, roughly three quarters were seen once. Sequencing was performed on peripheral blood. This clonotype originated in a woman aged 80 or over with acute or convalescent COVID-19.

The CDR3: CSVSDGTDTQYF. The CDR3 coding sequence is TGCAGCGTTTCCGACGGGACAGATACGCAGTATTTT. This chain connects TRBV29-1 to TRBJ2-3, with no clear D. Germline CDR1 is SQVTM and CDR2 is ANQGSEA. This CDR3 is built from 12 residues. The V and J ends lost 5 bases and 3 bases respectively, with 9 bases between them.